What follows is one TCR beta chain and its context. The antigen is unknown. Cultured CD4+ T-cell DNA underwent Oncomine TCR Beta short-read sequencing. TCRdb used MiXCR to reprocess the PCR reads, holding one entry per CDR3 protein. This sample has about 20,000 distinct CDR3 sequences, with 56% found just once. This sample is drawn from a study of vaccination and CD4 T cells after COVID-19. Study information: Median time from COVID diagnosis to post-COVID sampling was 101 days (35 to 161). Cells received overlapping spike peptides from SARS-CoV-2, HCoV-NL63, HCoV-OC43 and HCoV-229E as stimulation.

After removal of 6 bases from V and 6 bases from J, the junction contained 7 bases not matched to a gene. Per germline, CDR1 WSHSY and CDR2 SAAADI. The CDR3 sequence is 14 residues long. Findings and limits, study-wide: Median SARS-CoV-2-reactive clonotype numbers rose nonsignificantly, roughly 21 to 38.

As to treatment: roughly 10-day PBMC culture with coronavirus spike peptide pools or control peptides (ViraFEST assay). Via ViraFEST, peptide pools expanded antigen-specific T cells before TCR sequencing. The sequence came from a human donor who had recovered from COVID-19. The specimen sequenced was CD4+ T cells from blood, cultured in vitro. The chain employs TRBV10-2 and TRBJ1-5, with 8 nucleotides matching TRBD1. Here the CDR3 reads CASSGQGGSQPQHF. For the CDR3, the DNA is TGCGCCAGCAGCGGACAGGGAGGGAGTCAGCCCCAGCATTTT.